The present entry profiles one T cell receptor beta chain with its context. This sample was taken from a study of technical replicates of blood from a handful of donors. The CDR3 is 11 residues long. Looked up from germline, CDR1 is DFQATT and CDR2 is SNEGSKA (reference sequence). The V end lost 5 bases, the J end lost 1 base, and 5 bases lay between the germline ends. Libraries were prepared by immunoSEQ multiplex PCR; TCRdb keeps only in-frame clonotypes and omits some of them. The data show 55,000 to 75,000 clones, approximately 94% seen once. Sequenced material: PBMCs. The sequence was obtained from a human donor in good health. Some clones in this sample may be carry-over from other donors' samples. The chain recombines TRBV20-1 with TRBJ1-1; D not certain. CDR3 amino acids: CSAGPNTEAFF. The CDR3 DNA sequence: TGCAGTGCTGGCCCGAACACTGAAGCTTTCTTT.